A selection of T cell receptor beta chains follows, all from one sample in a study of T cells in Graves' hyperthyroidism and ophthalmopathy. Each CDR3 protein gets one entry after TCRdb re-called the multiplex PCR reads with MiXCR. Among about 300,000 distinct CDR3 sequences listed, roughly 19% were seen once. Sequenced: blood. These receptor sequences come from a middle-aged man with Graves' ophthalmopathy. CDR3s include the opening cysteine and the closing phenylalanine or tryptophan. Fields, in order: J gene, clone size, V gene, D gene, CDR3 DNA, CDR3 protein. A D gene is named only where the DNA matches it firmly. Only some rows state a clone size, as once, few, many or a class for expanded clones.

>TRBJ2-7|many|TRBV5-1|TRBD1
TGCGCCAGCAGCCGGCAGACAGGGGACGAGCAGTACTTC
CASSRQTGDEQYF
>TRBJ1-4|.|TRBV3-1|.
TGTGCCAGCAGCGGGCGACATAAAAACACCGAAAAACTGTTTTTT
CASSGRHKNTEKLFF
>TRBJ1-5|many|TRBV6-5|.
TGTGCCAGCAGTTACGACAGGTGGGGCAATCAGCCCCAGCATTTT
CASSYDRWGNQPQHF
>TRBJ2-1|few|TRBV29-1|.
TGCAGCGTTGAAGATGCAGGTAAACAGTTCTTC
CSVEDAGKQFF
>TRBJ2-7|.|TRBV19|.
TGTGCCAGTAGCCCGGGGCAGAGAACCTACGAGCAGTACTTC
CASSPGQRTYEQYF
>TRBJ1-2|.|TRBV2|.
TGTGCCAGCACCCGGGACAAGAACTATGGCTACACCTTC
CASTRDKNYGYTF
>TRBJ1-2|.|TRBV4-1|.
TGCGCCAGCAGCCAAGTCGGCAGAAGTTCGAACTATGGCTACACCTTC
CASSQVGRSSNYGYTF
>TRBJ1-5|.|TRBV19|.
TGTGCCAGTACCTCAAGCCGGGAAGGATTCAATCAGCCCCAGCATTTT
CASTSSREGFNQPQHF
>TRBJ2-1|few|TRBV7-9|.
TGTGCCAGCAGTCCTAGGGTGGTTCCACTCGGCAATGAGCAGTTCTTC
CASSPRVVPLGNEQFF
>TRBJ1-6|many|TRBV11-2|.
TGTGCCAGCAGCTTAGTGGGGCAATGGAATTCACCCCTCCACTTT
CASSLVGQWNSPLHF
>TRBJ2-7|many|TRBV11-2|TRBD2
TGTGCCAGCAACCGAGGAGCGGGAGGGTACGAGCAGTACTTC
CASNRGAGGYEQYF
>TRBJ2-2|.|TRBV7-2|TRBD1
TGTGCCAGCAGCCCCAGGGGGGACAGGGGAACCGGGGAGCTGTTTTTT
CASSPRGDRGTGELFF
>TRBJ1-1|many|TRBV6-1|.
TGTGCCAGCAGTGAAGCGGGGGGCACTGAAGCTTTCTTT
CASSEAGGTEAFF
>TRBJ2-7|many|TRBV11-2|.
TGTGCCAGCAGCTTCCCCGCAGGGCACGAGCAGTACTTC
CASSFPAGHEQYF
>TRBJ2-5|many|TRBV7-2|TRBD2
TGTGCCAGCAGCCGTCCGAGACTAGCGGGGGATGCAGAGACCCAGTACTTC
CASSRPRLAGDAETQYF
>TRBJ1-5|many|TRBV7-8|TRBD1
TGTGCCAGCAGCTTGGGGACAGCGAATCAGCCCCAGCATTTT
CASSLGTANQPQHF
>TRBJ2-7|.|TRBV28|TRBD2
TGTGCCAGCAGCCGTGGACTAGCGGAGAAATACGAGCAGTACTTC
CASSRGLAEKYEQYF
>TRBJ2-3|many|TRBV12-3/TRBV12-4|.
TGTGCCAGCAGAAAGGGGGGGAGGGCCCTCGCAGATACGCAGTATTTT
CASRKGGRALADTQYF
>TRBJ2-1|many|TRBV5-1|TRBD2
TGCGCCAGCAGCTCGCGGACTAGCGGGGCGAGCTCCTACAATGAGCAGTTCTTC
CASSSRTSGASSYNEQFF
>TRBJ2-1|.|TRBV4-1|.
TGCGCCAGCAGCCAAGCCGTACTTGCCTCTAGGTATGAGCAGTTCTTC
CASSQAVLASRYEQFF
>TRBJ2-5|.|TRBV9|.
TGTGCCAGCAGCCTCCAAGGAGCGGAAGAGACCCAGTACTTC
CASSLQGAEETQYF
>TRBJ2-7|many|TRBV5-1|.
TGCGCCAGCAGCTTGACGGGAGACGGCGAGCAGTACTTC
CASSLTGDGEQYF
>TRBJ1-1|many|TRBV7-2|.
TGTGCCAGCAGCTTAGTAGTGCTGAACACTGAAGCTTTCTTT
CASSLVVLNTEAFF
>TRBJ2-2|.|TRBV13|.
TGTGCCAGCAGCTTAGAATTGAGCGCCGGGGAGCTGTTTTTT
CASSLELSAGELFF
>TRBJ1-1|many|TRBV28|TRBD1
TGTGCCAGCAATACTTGGGACAGGGGCTTGAACACTGAAGCTTTCTTT
CASNTWDRGLNTEAFF
>TRBJ2-7|.|TRBV6-1|.
TGTGCCAGCACCCCCGGGGCTAGCTACGAGCAGTACTTC
CASTPGASYEQYF
>TRBJ1-2|.|TRBV12-3/TRBV12-4|.
TGTGCCAGCACCCAAGACAGCTCCTATGGCTACACCTTC
CASTQDSSYGYTF
>TRBJ2-5|many|TRBV5-6|TRBD1
TGTGCCAGCAGCTACCCCGGGACAGGCCAAGAGACCCAGTACTTC
CASSYPGTGQETQYF
>TRBJ1-1|.|TRBV5-1|TRBD1
TGCGCCAGCAGCGGCGGTGACAGGGCCACTGAAGCTTTCTTT
CASSGGDRATEAFF
>TRBJ2-1|few|TRBV20-1|.
TGCAGTGCTAGGAGTAGCGTTCCCTACAATGAGCAGTTCTTC
CSARSSVPYNEQFF
>TRBJ1-1|.|TRBV3-1|.
TGTGCCACCCAAAACGGGAGGAACACTGAAGCTTTCTTT
CATQNGRNTEAFF
>TRBJ1-4|.|TRBV6-1|.
TGTGCCAGCAGTGAAGTACCCCTGGAAAAACTGTTTTTT
CASSEVPLEKLFF
>TRBJ1-2|.|TRBV24-1|.
TGTGCCACCGGCAGTGACCCGGCTTATGGCTACACCTTC
CATGSDPAYGYTF
>TRBJ1-1|.|TRBV20-1|.
TGCAGTGCTAACCCATGGGGAAGGTACACTGAAGCTTTCTTT
CSANPWGRYTEAFF
>TRBJ1-2|few|TRBV6-1|TRBD1
TGTGCCAGCTTACCAACGACAGGGAATTATGGCTACACCTTC
CASLPTTGNYGYTF
>TRBJ1-1|few|TRBV29-1|.
TGCAGCGTTGTAAGGGGTTTGAACACTGAAGCTTTCTTT
CSVVRGLNTEAFF
>TRBJ1-5|few|TRBV28|.
TGTGCCAGCAGCCGCACTCAGGGTTATCAGCCCCAGCATTTT
CASSRTQGYQPQHF
>TRBJ1-3|.|TRBV12-3/TRBV12-4|.
TGTGCCAGCACCTCCTGGGGGCGTTCTTTTGGAAACACCATATATTTT
CASTSWGRSFGNTIYF
>TRBJ2-5|many|TRBV2|.
TGTGCCAGCAGGTCCTCCAAGGGACTAGGGGGCGAGACCCAGTACTTC
CASRSSKGLGGETQYF
>TRBJ2-5|many|TRBV7-2|TRBD2
TGTGCCAGCGGGAGATCTAGCGGGAGTAGGGAGACCCAGTACTTC
CASGRSSGSRETQYF
>TRBJ2-1|.|TRBV29-1|TRBD2
TGCAGCGTTGAAGATACCCTAGCGGGGGGTATGTCTAATGAGCAGTTCTTC
CSVEDTLAGGMSNEQFF
>TRBJ2-7|few|TRBV6-5|TRBD2
TGTGCCAGCAGTTACTCGGGAGGGGCTTATATCGAGCAGTACTTC
CASSYSGGAYIEQYF
>TRBJ1-5|.|TRBV28|.
TGTGCCAGCAGGGATGTCAATCAGCCCCAGCATTTT
CASRDVNQPQHF
>TRBJ2-1|.|TRBV30|TRBD2
TGTGCCTGGAGAGGGAGGGGAGCCTACAATGAGCAGTTCTTC
CAWRGRGAYNEQFF
>TRBJ2-3|.|TRBV20-1|TRBD1
TGCAGTGCTAGGAGGGGGCCAGGCACAGATACGCAGTATTTT
CSARRGPGTDTQYF
>TRBJ1-6|.|TRBV5-5|.
TGTGCCAGCAGGGATCAGGGTAATTCACCCCTCCACTTT
CASRDQGNSPLHF
>TRBJ1-2|.|TRBV18|.
TGTGCCAGCTCACCAAGTCGTGAACTTAACTATGGCTACACCTTC
CASSPSRELNYGYTF
>TRBJ2-5|.|TRBV4-1|TRBD2
TGCGCCAGCAGCCAAGTTCTTGGGACTAGCGGGGCCCGTCAAGAGACCCAGTACTTC
CASSQVLGTSGARQETQYF
>TRBJ1-2|.|TRBV20-1|.
TGCAGTGCTAGAGCCAGCAGGGGCAGGGATGGCTACACCTTC
CSARASRGRDGYTF
>TRBJ1-6|.|TRBV20-1|TRBD1
TGCAGTGCTACAGGGGGCGGGTACTCACCCCTCCACTTT
CSATGGGYSPLHF
>TRBJ2-3|.|TRBV7-3|.
TGTGCCAGCACCACTAGCAGCAACACAGATACGCAGTATTTT
CASTTSSNTDTQYF
>TRBJ2-7|.|TRBV4-2|.
TGTGCCAGCAGCCAAGCGGGCTACACCTACGAGCAGTACTTC
CASSQAGYTYEQYF
>TRBJ2-3|.|TRBV6-1|.
TGTGCCAGCATCGTCGGGCGGACTAGCACAGATACGCAGTATTTT
CASIVGRTSTDTQYF
>TRBJ2-2|.|TRBV12-3/TRBV12-4|.
TGTGCCAGCACCGCATACGGAACGAACACCGGGGAGCTGTTTTTT
CASTAYGTNTGELFF